The 23 T cell receptor beta chains listed next were all sequenced from one sample in a study of T cell repertoires in cytomegalovirus infection. TCRdb analysed the reads with MiXCR anew, one entry per CDR3 protein. The repertoire holds around 200,000 distinct CDR3 sequences, with about a sixth as singletons. Sequenced: CD8+ T cells from PBMCs. The receptors here all came from a human donor in good health (CMV status not recorded). Some clones in this sample may be carry-over from other donors' samples.

This clonotype showed up just a few times. V is TRBV7-2 and J is TRBJ1-6, with D possibly being TRBD1 (6 bases). The CDR3 consists of 15 residues. The germline CDR1 and CDR2 sequences are SGHTA and FQGNSA. V was cut by 4 bases and J by 14 bases, with 21 bases left in between. The CDR3 sequence is CASSSSTGPIRALHF. CDR3 nucleotides: TGTGCCAGCAGCTCGTCGACAGGTCCCATTCGGGCCCTCCACTTT.

This clonotype was counted only a few times. For the CDR3, the DNA is TGTGCCAGCAGTTACAGACCAAATCAGCCCCAGCATTTT. Amino acids: CASSYRPNQPQHF. V is TRBV6-5 and J is TRBJ1-5; D unclear. V lost 2 bases to trimming and J lost 4 bases, with 6 bases between them. This CDR3 contains 13 residues. Germline values: CDR1 MNHEY, CDR2 SVGAGI.

The gene calls are TRBV27 and TRBJ2-1; 10 bases agree with TRBD2. Trimming took 5 bases from V and 4 from J; bases not matched to a gene: 14. CDR1 and CDR2 from the germline V gene are MNHEY and SMNVEV (reference sequence). The CDR3 is 18 amino acids. Here the CDR3 reads CASSILGPRTSGYNEQFF. CDR3 DNA sequence: TGTGCCAGCAGTATCCTTGGGCCCCGGACTAGCGGATACAATGAGCAGTTCTTC.

CDR3 sequence (DNA): TGCAGTGCTAGTGACAGTACTGCTCTCTACGAGCAGTACTTC. Protein: CSASDSTALYEQYF. The V call is TRBV20-1, the J call TRBJ2-7; tentative D call: TRBD1 (5 bases). The germline V gene encodes CDR1 DFQATT and CDR2 SNEGSKA (reference sequence). V was clipped by 3 bases and J by 3 bases, with 15 bases between them. This CDR3 region has 14 residues.

This clonotype turned up a few times. V is TRBV15 and J is TRBJ2-2; maybe TRBD1 (5 bases). V was shortened by 0 bases and J by 5 bases, with 7 bases between the two germline ends. CDR1 and CDR2 from the germline V gene are LNHNV and YYDKDF (reference sequence). The CDR3 consists of 14 residues. CDR3: CATSRDRGTGELFF. In nucleotides, the CDR3 is TGTGCCACCAGCAGAGATAGGGGAACCGGGGAGCTGTTTTTT.

This clonotype was seen a few times. The chain links TRBV2 to TRBJ2-4; 11 positions agree with TRBD1. The CDR3 contains 14 residues. Per germline, CDR1 SNHLY and CDR2 FYNNEI. Trimming at V came to 7 bases and at J to 7 bases, leaving 6 bases not matched to a gene. CDR3 bases: TGTGCCAGCATCAGCCGGGACAGGGGGAACATTCAGTACTTC. It encodes CASISRDRGNIQYF.

The chain recombines TRBV6-2 or TRBV6-3 with TRBJ1-1, with a tentative D call TRBD1 (6 bases). The CDR3 is made up of 15 amino acids. V lost 5 bases to trimming and J lost 1 base, with 14 bases between them. Per the germline V gene, CDR1 is MNHEY and CDR2 is SVGEGT. In DNA, the CDR3 is TGTGCCAGCAGTAGGTGGACAGACGAGAACACTGAAGCTTTCTTT. This encodes CASSRWTDENTEAFF.

This clonotype was recorded a few times. The gene calls are TRBV10-3 and TRBJ2-1, with 10 bases fitting TRBD2. Germline CDR1 and CDR2: ENHRY and SYGVKD. CDR3 length: 17 amino acids. V was pared by 1 base and J by 9 bases, with 12 bases of the junction left unmatched. DNA of the CDR3: TGTGCCATCAGTGAGTTCGGGCGGGGTGCTAGCGGGAGTGAGCAGTTCTTC. Translated, it gives CAISEFGRGASGSEQFF.

This clonotype was observed many times. J is TRBJ2-1 and V is TRBV7-2; D is possibly TRBD1 or TRBD2 (5 bases each). Trimming cost V 5 bases and J 0 bases, with 14 bases left between them. Germline V gives CDR1 SGHTA, CDR2 FQGNSA. This CDR3 spans 16 amino acids. The CDR3 nucleotides are TGTGCCAGCAGCCTCCCGGCCGGGGCCTCCTACAATGAGCAGTTCTTC. The encoded protein is CASSLPAGASYNEQFF.

The chain is built from TRBV11-2 and TRBJ2-5, with D unclear. V was cut by 0 bases and J by 2 bases, with 10 bases left in between. The CDR3 is made up of 15 amino acids. Germline CDR1 SGHAT, CDR2 FQNNGV. DNA of the CDR3: TGTGCCAGCAGCTTAGATTCTTCTAGACAAGAGACCCAGTACTTC. The encoded protein is CASSLDSSRQETQYF.

V usage is TRBV14 and J usage is TRBJ1-2; the D is unclear. CDR3 size: 12 residues. Trimming shortened V by 4 bases and J by 6 bases, and 9 bases separated the two germline ends. Per the germline V gene, CDR1 is SGHDN and CDR2 is FVKESK. The CDR3 here is CASSPDLNGYTF. CDR3 sequence (DNA): TGTGCCAGCAGCCCCGACCTCAATGGCTACACCTTC. Variable domain in full (rest from reference TRBV14 and TRBJ1-2): EAGVTQFPSHSVIEKGQTVTLRCDPISGHDNLYWYRRVMGKEIKFLLHFVKESKQDESGMPNNRFLAERTGGTYSTLKVQPAELEDSGVYFCASSPDLNGYTFGSGTRLTVV.

The chain combines TRBV6-2 or TRBV6-3 with TRBJ1-6; TRBD1 agrees at 8 bases. V was pared by 2 bases and J by 8 bases, with 14 bases of the junction left unmatched. Looked up from germline, CDR1 is MNHEY and CDR2 is SVGEGT. The CDR3 is 18 residues long. In nucleotides, the CDR3 is TGTGCCAGCAGTTACGAGACAGGGGAGATTTTACTTCATTCACCCCTCCACTTT. This gives the protein CASSYETGEILLHSPLHF.

V gene TRBV7-8 combines with J gene TRBJ2-7, with 8 bases that match TRBD1. The CDR3 contains 14 residues. V dropped 5 bases and J dropped 3; count of bases not matched to a gene: 6. Per the germline V gene, CDR1 is SGHVS and CDR2 is FQNEAQ. This chain's CDR3 is CASSPWTGIYEQYF. In nucleotides, the CDR3 is TGTGCCAGCAGCCCCTGGACAGGGATCTACGAGCAGTACTTC.

This clonotype has a handful of counts. The CDR3 DNA reads as TGTGCCAGCAGCCCTTCTCGGTCCACTGAAGCTTTCTTT. Its translation: CASSPSRSTEAFF. The chain links TRBV7-2 to TRBJ1-1; the D is unclear. This CDR3 is built from 13 residues. Looked up from germline, CDR1 is SGHTA and CDR2 is FQGNSA. V was clipped by 5 bases and J by 4 bases, with 11 bases between them.

In this sample, this clonotype turned up a few times. The genes are TRBV15 and TRBJ1-1; D gene uncertain. Germline CDR1 LNHNV, CDR2 YYDKDF (reference sequence). The ends were cut back, 1 base at V and 5 bases at J, with 17 bases in the middle. The CDR3 totals 16 residues. CDR3 protein: CATSRADLGSGTEAFF. CDR3 DNA sequence: TGTGCCACCAGCAGAGCCGACCTTGGAAGCGGGACTGAAGCTTTCTTT. Drawing the rest from reference TRBV15 and TRBJ1-1, the complete variable domain is DAMVIQNPRYQVTQFGKPVTLSCSQTLNHNVMYWYQQKSSQAPKLLFHYYDKDFNNEADTPDNFQSRRPNTSFCFLDIRSPGLGDTAMYLCATSRADLGSGTEAFFGQGTRLTVV.

The chain recombines TRBV19 with TRBJ2-1, with D perhaps TRBD2 (5 bases). The CDR3 sequence is 12 residues long. V gave up 2 bases and J gave up 8 bases, with 7 bases separating them. Germline V gene lookup returns CDR1 LNHDA and CDR2 SQIVND (reference sequence). The CDR3 bases are TGTGCCAGTAGTATATTCGGGGATGAGCAGTTCTTC. Its translation is CASSIFGDEQFF.

The sample holds a few counts of this clonotype. The J gene is TRBJ2-7, the V gene TRBV12-5; D unresolved. CDR1 is LGHNT and CDR2 is FRNRAP in the germline V gene. CDR3 size: 15 residues. Trimming shortened V by 5 bases and J by 2 bases, and 16 bases separated the two germline ends. CDR3 region: CASGGVASNTYEQYF. For the CDR3, the DNA is TGTGCTAGTGGTGGGGTGGCGAGTAACACCTACGAGCAGTACTTC.

This clonotype has a handful of counts. V usage is TRBV4-3 and J usage is TRBJ2-7, with TRBD1 matching 9 bases. CDR1 LGHNA and CDR2 YSLEER come from the germline V gene. Germline trimming cut 3 bases from V and 1 base from J; bases unmatched to any gene: 4. The CDR3 contains 15 residues. The CDR3 spells CASSQGQGGSYEQYF. The CDR3 bases are TGCGCCAGCAGCCAGGGACAGGGAGGGTCCTACGAGCAGTACTTC.

This clonotype was seen a handful of times. The V call is TRBV7-6, the J call TRBJ1-3, with a possible D match to TRBD1 (6 bases). Looked up from germline, CDR1 is SGHVS and CDR2 is FNYEAQ. V dropped 3 bases and J dropped 0 bases, with 12 bases sitting between them. The CDR3 runs 16 residues. CDR3 protein: CASSLYREPSGNTIYF. DNA of the CDR3: TGTGCCAGCAGCTTGTACAGGGAACCCTCTGGAAACACCATATATTTT.

This clonotype occurred a few times. V gene TRBV4-2 combines with J gene TRBJ1-2; D is unclear. V was pared by 4 bases and J by 2 bases, with 8 bases between. Germline V gives CDR1 LGHNA, CDR2 YNFKEQ. The CDR3 runs to 13 residues. The CDR3 DNA reads as TGTGCCAGCAGCCCCTGGGCGAACTATGGCTACACCTTC. Translation: CASSPWANYGYTF.

This clonotype came up a few times. The chain carries TRBV6-5 and TRBJ2-2; 7 positions agree with TRBD1. With 4 bases clipped from V and 15 bases from J, the junction kept 5 bases outside the gene matches. The CDR3 runs 11 residues. Germline lookup yields CDR1 MNHEY and CDR2 SVGAGI. The CDR3 DNA reads TGTGCCAGCAGTTCCGGGACAGTGTTGTTTTTT. Its translation: CASSSGTVLFF.

The chain joins TRBV29-1 to TRBJ2-5, with D possibly being TRBD1 or TRBD2 (5 bases each). This CDR3 region has 12 residues. The germline V gene encodes CDR1 SQVTM and CDR2 ANQGSEA. V shed 7 bases and J shed 1 base, with 10 bases lying between them. The CDR3 DNA reads TGCAGCGAGAGGGGTTTCCAAGAGACCCAGTACTTC. Amino acid sequence: CSERGFQETQYF.

The chain employs TRBV28 and TRBJ2-6; unclear D gene. Germline assignment: CDR1 MDHEN and CDR2 SYDVKM. This CDR3 region has 16 residues. Trimming stripped 3 bases from V and 0 bases from J, with 9 bases between. The DNA of the CDR3 is TGTGCCAGCAGTTTGAAGGGAACCTCTGGGGCCAACGTCCTGACTTTC. This gives the protein CASSLKGTSGANVLTF.